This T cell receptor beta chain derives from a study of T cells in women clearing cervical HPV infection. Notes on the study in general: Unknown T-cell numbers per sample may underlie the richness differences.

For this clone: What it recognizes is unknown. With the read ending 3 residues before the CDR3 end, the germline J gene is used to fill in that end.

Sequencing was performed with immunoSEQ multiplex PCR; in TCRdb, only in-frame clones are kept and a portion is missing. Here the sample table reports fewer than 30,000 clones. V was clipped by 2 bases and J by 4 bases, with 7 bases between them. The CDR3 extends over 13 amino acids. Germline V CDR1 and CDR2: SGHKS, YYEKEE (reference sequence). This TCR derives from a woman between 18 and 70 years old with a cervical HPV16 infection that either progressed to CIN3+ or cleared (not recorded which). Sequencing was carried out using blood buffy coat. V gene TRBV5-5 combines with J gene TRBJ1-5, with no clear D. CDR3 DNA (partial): TGTGCCAGCAGCTTCACAGAAAATCAGCCC. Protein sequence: CASSFTENQP. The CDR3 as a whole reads CASSFTENQPQHF.